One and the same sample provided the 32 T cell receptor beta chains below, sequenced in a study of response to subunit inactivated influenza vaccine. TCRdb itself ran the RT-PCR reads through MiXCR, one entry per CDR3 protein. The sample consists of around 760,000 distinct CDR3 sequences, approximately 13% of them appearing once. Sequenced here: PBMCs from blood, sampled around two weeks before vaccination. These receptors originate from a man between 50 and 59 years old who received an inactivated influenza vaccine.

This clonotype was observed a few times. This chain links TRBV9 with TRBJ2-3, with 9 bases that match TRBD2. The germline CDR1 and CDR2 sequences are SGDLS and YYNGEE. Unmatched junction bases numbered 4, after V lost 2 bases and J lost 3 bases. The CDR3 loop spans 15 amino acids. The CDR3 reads CASSVSGRTTDTQYF. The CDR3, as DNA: TGTGCCAGCAGCGTTAGCGGGAGAACTACAGATACGCAGTATTTT.

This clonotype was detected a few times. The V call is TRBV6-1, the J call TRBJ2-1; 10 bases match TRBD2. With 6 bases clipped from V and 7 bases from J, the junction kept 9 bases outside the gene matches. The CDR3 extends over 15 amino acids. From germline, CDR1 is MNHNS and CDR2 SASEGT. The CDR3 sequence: CASSRMGAGGNEQFF. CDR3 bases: TGTGCCAGCAGCCGAATGGGAGCGGGGGGGAATGAGCAGTTCTTC.

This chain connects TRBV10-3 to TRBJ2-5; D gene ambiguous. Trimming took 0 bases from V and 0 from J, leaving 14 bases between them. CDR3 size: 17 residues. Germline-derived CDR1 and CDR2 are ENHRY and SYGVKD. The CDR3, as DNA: TGTGCCATCAGTGAGTCGAGGCAGGCCTCGTACCAAGAGACCCAGTACTTC. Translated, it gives CAISESRQASYQETQYF.

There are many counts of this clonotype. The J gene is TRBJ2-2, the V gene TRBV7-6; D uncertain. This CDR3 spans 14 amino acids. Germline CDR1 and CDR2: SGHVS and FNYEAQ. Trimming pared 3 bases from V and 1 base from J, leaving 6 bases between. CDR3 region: CASSLWENTGELFF. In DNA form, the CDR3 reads TGTGCCAGCAGCTTGTGGGAGAACACCGGGGAGCTGTTTTTT. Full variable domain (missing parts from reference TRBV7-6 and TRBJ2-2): GAGVSQSPRYKVTKRGQDVALRCDPISGHVSLYWYRQALGQGPEFLTYFNYEAQQDKSGLPNDRFSAERPEGSISTLTIQRTEQRDSAMYRCASSLWENTGELFFGEGSRLTVL.

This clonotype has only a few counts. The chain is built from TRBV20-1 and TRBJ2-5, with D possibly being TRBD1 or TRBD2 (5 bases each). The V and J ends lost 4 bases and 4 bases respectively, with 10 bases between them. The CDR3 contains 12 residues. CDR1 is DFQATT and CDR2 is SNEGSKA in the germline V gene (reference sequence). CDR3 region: CSAIGTTETQYF. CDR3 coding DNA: TGCAGTGCTATCGGGACGACAGAGACCCAGTACTTC.

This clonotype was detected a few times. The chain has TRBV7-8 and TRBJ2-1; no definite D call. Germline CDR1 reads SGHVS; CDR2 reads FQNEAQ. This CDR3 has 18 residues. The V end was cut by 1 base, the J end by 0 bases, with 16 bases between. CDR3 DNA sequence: TGTGCCAGCAGCTTAGTGGTCTCCCCCCCCCGCTCCTACAATGAGCAGTTCTTC. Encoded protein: CASSLVVSPPRSYNEQFF.

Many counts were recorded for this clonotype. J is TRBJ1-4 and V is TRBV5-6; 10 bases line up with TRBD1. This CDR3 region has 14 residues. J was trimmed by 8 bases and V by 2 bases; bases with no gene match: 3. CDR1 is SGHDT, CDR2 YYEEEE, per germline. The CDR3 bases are TGTGCCAGCAGCTTCGGGACAGGGGTCGAAAAACTGTTTTTT. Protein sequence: CASSFGTGVEKLFF.

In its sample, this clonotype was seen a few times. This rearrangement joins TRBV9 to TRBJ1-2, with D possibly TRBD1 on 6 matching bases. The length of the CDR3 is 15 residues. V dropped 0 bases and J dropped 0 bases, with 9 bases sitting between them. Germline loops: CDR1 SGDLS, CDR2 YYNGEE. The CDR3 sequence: CASSVGTVANYGYTF. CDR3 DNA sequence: TGTGCCAGCAGCGTAGGGACAGTAGCTAACTATGGCTACACCTTC.

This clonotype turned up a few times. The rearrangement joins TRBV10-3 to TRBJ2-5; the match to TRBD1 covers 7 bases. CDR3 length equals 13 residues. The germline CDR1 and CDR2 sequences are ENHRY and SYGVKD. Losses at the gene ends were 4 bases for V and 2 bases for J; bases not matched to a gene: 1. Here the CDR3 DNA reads TGTGCCATCAGTGCGGACAGGCAAGAGACCCAGTACTTC. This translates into CAISADRQETQYF.

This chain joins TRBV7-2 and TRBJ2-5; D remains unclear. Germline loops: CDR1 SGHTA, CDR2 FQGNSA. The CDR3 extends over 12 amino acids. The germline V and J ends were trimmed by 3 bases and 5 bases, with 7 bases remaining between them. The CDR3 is CASSFLSETQYF. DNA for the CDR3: TGTGCCAGCAGCTTCCTCTCGGAGACCCAGTACTTC.

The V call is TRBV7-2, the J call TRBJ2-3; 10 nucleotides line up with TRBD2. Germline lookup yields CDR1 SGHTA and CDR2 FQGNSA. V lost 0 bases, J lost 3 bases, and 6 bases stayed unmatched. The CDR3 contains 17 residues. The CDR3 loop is CASSLAASGRGTDTQYF. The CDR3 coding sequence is TGTGCCAGCAGCTTAGCGGCTAGCGGGAGAGGGACAGATACGCAGTATTTT.

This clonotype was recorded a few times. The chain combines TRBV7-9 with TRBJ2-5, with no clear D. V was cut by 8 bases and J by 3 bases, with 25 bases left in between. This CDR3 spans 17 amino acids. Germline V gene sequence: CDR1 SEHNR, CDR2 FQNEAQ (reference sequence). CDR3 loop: CASEDLCRVPREETQYF. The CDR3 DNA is TGTGCCAGCGAGGACCTTTGTCGGGTCCCACGGGAAGAGACCCAGTACTTC.

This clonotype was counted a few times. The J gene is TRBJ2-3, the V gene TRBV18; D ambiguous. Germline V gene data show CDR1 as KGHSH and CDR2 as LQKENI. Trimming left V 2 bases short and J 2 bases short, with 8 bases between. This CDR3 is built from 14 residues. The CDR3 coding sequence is TGTGCCAGCTCACCAAGGTTAACCACAGATACGCAGTATTTT. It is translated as CASSPRLTTDTQYF. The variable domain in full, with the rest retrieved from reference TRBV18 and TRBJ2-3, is NAGVMQNPRHLVRRRGQEARLRCSPMKGHSHVYWYRQLPEEGLKFMVYLQKENIIDESGMPKERFSAEFPKEGPSILRIQQVVRGDSAAYFCASSPRLTTDTQYFGPGTRLTVL.

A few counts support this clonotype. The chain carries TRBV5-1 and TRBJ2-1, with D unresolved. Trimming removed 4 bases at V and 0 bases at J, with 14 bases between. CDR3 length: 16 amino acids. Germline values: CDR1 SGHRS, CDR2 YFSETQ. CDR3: CASSLRYASSYNEQFF. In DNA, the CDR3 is TGCGCCAGCAGCCTCAGATACGCTAGCTCCTACAATGAGCAGTTCTTC.

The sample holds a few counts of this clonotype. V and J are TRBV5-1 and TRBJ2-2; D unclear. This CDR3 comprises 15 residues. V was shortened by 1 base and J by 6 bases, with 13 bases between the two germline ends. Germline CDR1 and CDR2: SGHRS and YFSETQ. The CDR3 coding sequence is TGCGCCAGCAGCTTGACTTGGGGATCCCCCGGGGAGCTGTTTTTT. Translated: CASSLTWGSPGELFF.

CDR3 coding DNA: TGCAGTGCCAGTCCAGGGACGGCTGGGGAAGCCCAGTACTTC. The encoded protein is CSASPGTAGEAQYF. The J gene is TRBJ2-5, the V gene TRBV20-1; the D gene could be TRBD1 or TRBD2 (5 bases each). The CDR3 totals 14 residues. Between the trimmed V and J ends, which lost 6 bases and 9 bases, there was a span of 23 bases. Germline loops: CDR1 DFQATT, CDR2 SNEGSKA (reference sequence).

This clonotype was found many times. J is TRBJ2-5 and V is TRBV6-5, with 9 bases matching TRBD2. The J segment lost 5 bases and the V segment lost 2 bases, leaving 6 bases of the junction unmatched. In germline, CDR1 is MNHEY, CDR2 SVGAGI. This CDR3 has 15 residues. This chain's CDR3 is CASSYEPAGGETQYF. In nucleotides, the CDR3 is TGTGCCAGCAGTTACGAGCCAGCGGGGGGTGAGACCCAGTACTTC.

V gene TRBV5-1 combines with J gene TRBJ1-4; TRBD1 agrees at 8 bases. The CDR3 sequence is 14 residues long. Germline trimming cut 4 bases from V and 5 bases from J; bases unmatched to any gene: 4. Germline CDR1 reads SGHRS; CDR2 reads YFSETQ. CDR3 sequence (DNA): TGCGCCAGCAGCCACGACAGGGGAAATGAAAAACTGTTTTTT. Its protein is CASSHDRGNEKLFF.

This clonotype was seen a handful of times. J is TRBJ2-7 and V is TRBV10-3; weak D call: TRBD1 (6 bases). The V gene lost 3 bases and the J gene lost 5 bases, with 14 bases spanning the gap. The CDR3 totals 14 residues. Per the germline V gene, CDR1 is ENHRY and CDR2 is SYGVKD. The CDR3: CAISEGGSVNEQYF. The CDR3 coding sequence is TGTGCCATCAGTGAAGGGGGATCGGTGAACGAGCAGTACTTC.

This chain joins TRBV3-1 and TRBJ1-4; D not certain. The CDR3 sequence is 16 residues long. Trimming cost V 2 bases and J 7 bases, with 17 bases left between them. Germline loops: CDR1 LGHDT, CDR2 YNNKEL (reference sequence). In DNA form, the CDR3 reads TGTGCCAGCAGCCAACCCCCCGGCGTATGGGGTGAAAAACTGTTTTTT. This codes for CASSQPPGVWGEKLFF.

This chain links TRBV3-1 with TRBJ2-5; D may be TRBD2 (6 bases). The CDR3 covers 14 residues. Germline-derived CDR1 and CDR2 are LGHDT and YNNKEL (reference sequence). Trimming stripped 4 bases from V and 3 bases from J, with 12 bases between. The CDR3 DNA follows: TGTGCCAGCAGCCTCGGGACTTTTAAAGAGACCCAGTACTTC. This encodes CASSLGTFKETQYF.

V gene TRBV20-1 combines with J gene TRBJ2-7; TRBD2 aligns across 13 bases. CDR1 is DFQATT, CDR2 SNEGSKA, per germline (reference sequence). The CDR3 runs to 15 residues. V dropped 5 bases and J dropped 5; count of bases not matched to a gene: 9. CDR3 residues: CSAGRTSGSVDEQYF. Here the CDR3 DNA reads TGCAGTGCTGGACGGACTAGCGGGAGCGTCGACGAGCAGTACTTC.

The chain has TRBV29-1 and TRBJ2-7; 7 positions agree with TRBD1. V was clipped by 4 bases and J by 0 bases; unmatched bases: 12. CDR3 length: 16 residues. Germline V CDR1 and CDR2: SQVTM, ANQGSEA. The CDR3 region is CSVALNAGGGSYEQYF. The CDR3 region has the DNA TGCAGCGTTGCCCTAAACGCAGGGGGTGGCTCCTACGAGCAGTACTTC.

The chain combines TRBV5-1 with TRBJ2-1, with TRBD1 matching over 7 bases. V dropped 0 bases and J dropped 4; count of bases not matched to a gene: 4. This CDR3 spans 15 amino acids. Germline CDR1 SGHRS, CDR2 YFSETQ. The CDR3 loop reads CASSLEGAGYNEQFF. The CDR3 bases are TGCGCCAGCAGCTTGGAGGGGGCTGGGTACAATGAGCAGTTCTTC. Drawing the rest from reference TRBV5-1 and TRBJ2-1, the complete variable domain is KAGVTQTPRYLIKTRGQQVTLSCSPISGHRSVSWYQQTPGQGLQFLFEYFSETQRNKGNFPGRFSGRQFSNSRSEMNVSTLELGDSALYLCASSLEGAGYNEQFFGPGTRLTVL.

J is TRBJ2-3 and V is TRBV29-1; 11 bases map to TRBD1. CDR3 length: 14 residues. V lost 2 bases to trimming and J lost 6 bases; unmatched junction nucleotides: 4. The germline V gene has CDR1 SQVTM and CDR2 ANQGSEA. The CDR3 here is CSVERDRGSDTQYF. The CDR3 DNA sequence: TGCAGCGTTGAACGGGACAGGGGGTCGGATACGCAGTATTTT.

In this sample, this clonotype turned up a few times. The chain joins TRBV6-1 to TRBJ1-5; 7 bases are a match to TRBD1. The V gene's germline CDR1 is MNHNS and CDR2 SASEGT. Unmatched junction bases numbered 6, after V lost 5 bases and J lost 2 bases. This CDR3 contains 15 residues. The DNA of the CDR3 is TGTGCCAGCAGTCAGACAGGGCCGGGCAATCAGCCCCAGCATTTT. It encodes CASSQTGPGNQPQHF.

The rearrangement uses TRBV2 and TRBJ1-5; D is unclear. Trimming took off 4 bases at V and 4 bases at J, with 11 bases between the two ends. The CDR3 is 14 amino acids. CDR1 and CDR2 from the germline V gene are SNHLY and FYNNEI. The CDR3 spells CASSVEERNQPQHF. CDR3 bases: TGTGCCAGCAGTGTGGAGGAGCGTAATCAGCCCCAGCATTTT.

CDR3 in amino acids: CAWSRQGRGYEQYF. The CDR3 DNA reads as TGTGCCTGGAGCAGACAGGGGCGCGGGTACGAGCAGTACTTC. This chain joins TRBV30 and TRBJ2-7; 8 bases align to TRBD1. In germline, CDR1 is GTSNPN, CDR2 SVGIG (reference sequence). The junction had 8 bases not matched to a gene; V was cut back by 3 bases and J by 4 bases. The CDR3 is made up of 14 amino acids.

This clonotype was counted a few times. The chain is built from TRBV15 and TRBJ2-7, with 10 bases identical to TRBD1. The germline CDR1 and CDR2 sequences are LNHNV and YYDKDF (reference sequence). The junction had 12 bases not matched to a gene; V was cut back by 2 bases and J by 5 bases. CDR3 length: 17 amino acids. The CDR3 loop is CATSRPDRGRTDDEQYF. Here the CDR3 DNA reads TGTGCCACCAGCAGACCTGACAGGGGGCGTACGGACGACGAGCAGTACTTC.

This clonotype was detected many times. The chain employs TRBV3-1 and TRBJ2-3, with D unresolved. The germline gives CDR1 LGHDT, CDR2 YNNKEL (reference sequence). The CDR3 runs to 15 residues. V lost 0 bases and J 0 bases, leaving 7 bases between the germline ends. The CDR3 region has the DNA TGTGCCAGCAGCCAAGAGCTGCGTAGCACAGATACGCAGTATTTT. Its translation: CASSQELRSTDTQYF.

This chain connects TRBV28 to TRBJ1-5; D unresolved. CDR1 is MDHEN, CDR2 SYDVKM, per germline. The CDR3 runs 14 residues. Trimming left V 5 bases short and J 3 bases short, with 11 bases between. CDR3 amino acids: CASSLRLTNQPQHF. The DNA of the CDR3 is TGTGCCAGCAGTCTAAGACTGACCAATCAGCCCCAGCATTTT.

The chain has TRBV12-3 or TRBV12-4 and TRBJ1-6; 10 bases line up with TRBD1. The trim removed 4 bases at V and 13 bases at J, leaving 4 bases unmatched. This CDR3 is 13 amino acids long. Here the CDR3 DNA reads TGTGCCAGCAGTTCGGGACAGGGGAAGCCCCTCCACTTT. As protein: CASSSGQGKPLHF.